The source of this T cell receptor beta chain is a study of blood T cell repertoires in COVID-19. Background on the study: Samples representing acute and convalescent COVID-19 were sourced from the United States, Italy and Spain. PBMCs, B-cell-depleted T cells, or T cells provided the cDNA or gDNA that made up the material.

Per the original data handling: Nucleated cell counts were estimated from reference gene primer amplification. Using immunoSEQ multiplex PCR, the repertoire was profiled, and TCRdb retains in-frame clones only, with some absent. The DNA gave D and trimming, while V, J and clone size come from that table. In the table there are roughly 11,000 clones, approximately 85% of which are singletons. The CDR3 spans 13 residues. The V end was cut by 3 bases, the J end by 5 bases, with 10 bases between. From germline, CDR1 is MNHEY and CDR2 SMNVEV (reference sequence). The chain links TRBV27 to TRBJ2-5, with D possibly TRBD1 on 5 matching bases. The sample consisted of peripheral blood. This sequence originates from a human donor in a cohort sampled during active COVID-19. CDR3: CASSLMGLETQYF. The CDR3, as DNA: TGTGCCAGCAGTTTGATGGGGCTGGAGACCCAGTACTTC.